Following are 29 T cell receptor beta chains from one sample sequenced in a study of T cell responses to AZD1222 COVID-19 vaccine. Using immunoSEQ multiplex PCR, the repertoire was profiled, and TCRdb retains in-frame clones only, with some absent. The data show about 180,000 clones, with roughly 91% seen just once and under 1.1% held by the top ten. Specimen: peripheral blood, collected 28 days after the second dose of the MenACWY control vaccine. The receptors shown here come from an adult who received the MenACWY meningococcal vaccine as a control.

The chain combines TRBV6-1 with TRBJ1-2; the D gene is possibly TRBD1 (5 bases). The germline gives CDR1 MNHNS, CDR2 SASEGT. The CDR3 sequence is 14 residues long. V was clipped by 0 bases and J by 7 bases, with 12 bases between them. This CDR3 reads CASSEARGISGYTF. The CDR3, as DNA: TGTGCCAGCAGTGAAGCTCGGGGGATCAGTGGCTACACCTTC.

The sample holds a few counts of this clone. The CDR3 bases are TGTGCCAGCAGCCAAGACCCGTCTAACGAGCAGTACTTC. It specifies CASSQDPSNEQYF. The V and J genes are TRBV7-9 and TRBJ2-7; no reliable D call. CDR1 and CDR2 from the germline V gene are SEHNR and FQNEAQ (reference sequence). Trimming removed 5 bases from V and 5 bases from J, with 13 bases in between. The CDR3 contains 13 residues.

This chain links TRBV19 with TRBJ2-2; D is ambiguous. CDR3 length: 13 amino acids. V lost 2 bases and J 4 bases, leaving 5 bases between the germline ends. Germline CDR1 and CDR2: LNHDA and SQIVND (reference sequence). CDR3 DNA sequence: TGTGCCAGTAGTATAATGACCACCGGGGAGCTGTTTTTT. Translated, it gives CASSIMTTGELFF.

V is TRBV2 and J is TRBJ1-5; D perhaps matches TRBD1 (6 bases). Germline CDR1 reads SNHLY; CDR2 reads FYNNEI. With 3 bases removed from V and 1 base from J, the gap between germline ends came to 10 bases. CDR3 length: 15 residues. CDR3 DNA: TGTGCCAGCAGTGAGGACGACAGGAGCAATCAGCCCCAGCATTTT. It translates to CASSEDDRSNQPQHF.

In nucleotides, the CDR3 is TGTGCCAGCTCACCCCCGAAGACTGAAGCTTTCTTT. Translation gives CASSPPKTEAFF. V usage is TRBV18 and J usage is TRBJ1-1, with D uncertain. The CDR3 loop spans 12 amino acids. Germline V lookup: CDR1 KGHSH, CDR2 LQKENI. V dropped 3 bases and J dropped 5 bases, with 7 bases sitting between them.

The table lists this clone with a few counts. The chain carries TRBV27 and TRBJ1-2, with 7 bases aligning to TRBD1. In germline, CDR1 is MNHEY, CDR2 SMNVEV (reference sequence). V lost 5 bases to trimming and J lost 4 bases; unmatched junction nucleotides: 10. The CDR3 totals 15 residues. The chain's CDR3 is CASSTRDSSSYGYTF. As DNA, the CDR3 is TGTGCCAGCAGTACCCGGGACAGCAGTTCCTATGGCTACACCTTC.

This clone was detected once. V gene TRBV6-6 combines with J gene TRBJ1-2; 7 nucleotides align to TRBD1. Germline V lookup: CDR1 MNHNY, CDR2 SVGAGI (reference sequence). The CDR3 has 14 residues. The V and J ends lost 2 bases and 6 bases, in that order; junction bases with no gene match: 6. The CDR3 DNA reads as TGTGCCAGCAGTTACCATCAGGGGGATAATGGCTACACCTTC. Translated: CASSYHQGDNGYTF.

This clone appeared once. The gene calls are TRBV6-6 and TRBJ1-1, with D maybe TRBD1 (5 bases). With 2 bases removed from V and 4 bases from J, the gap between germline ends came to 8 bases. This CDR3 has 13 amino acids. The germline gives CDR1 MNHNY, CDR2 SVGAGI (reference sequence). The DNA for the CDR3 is TGTGCCAGCAGTTACGGAAGGGGCACTGAAGCTTTCTTT. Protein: CASSYGRGTEAFF.

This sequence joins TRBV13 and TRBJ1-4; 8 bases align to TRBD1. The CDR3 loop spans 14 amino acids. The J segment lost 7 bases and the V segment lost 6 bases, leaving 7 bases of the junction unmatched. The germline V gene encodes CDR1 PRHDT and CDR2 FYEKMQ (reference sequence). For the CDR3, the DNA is TGTGCCAGCAGACAGGGGGGGGCCGGTGAAAAACTGTTTTTT. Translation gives CASRQGGAGEKLFF.

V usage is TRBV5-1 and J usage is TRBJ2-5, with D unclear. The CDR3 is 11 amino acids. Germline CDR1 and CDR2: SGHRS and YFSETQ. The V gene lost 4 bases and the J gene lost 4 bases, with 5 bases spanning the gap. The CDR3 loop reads CASSAAETQYF. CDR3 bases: TGCGCCAGCAGCGCAGCAGAGACCCAGTACTTC.

The CDR3 coding sequence is TGTGCCAGCAGCCAAGAGCGAAGGGTTGATCAGCCCCAGCATTTT. Protein: CASSQERRVDQPQHF. The chain joins TRBV4-2 to TRBJ1-5; no reliable D call. The CDR3 is 15 residues long. Germline CDR1 and CDR2: LGHNA and YNFKEQ. Deletions cut 0 bases from V and 5 bases from J, with 11 bases between.

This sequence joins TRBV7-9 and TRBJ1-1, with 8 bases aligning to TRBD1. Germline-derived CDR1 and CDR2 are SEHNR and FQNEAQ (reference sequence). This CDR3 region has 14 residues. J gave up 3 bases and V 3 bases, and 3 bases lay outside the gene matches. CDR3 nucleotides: TGTGCCAGCAGCTTCGGACAGGGCGACACTGAAGCTTTCTTT. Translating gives CASSFGQGDTEAFF. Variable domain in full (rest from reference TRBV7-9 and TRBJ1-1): DTGVSQNPRHKITKRGQNVTFRCDPISEHNRLYWYRQTLGQGPEFLTYFQNEAQLEKSRLLSDRFSAERPKGSFSTLEIQRTEQGDSAMYLCASSFGQGDTEAFFGQGTRLTVV.

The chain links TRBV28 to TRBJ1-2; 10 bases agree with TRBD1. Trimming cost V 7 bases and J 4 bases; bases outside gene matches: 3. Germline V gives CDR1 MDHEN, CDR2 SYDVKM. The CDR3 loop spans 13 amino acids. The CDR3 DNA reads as TGTGCCAGCACCCGGGACAGGGGCTATGGCTACACCTTC. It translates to CASTRDRGYGYTF.

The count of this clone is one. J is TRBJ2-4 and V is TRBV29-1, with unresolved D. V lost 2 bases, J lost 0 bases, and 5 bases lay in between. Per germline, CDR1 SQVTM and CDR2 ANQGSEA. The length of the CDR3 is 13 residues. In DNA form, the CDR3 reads TGCAGCGTTGAACCCGGAGCCAAAAACATTCAGTACTTC. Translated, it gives CSVEPGAKNIQYF. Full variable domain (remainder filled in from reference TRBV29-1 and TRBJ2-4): SAVISQKPSRDICQRGTSLTIQCQVDSQVTMMFWYRQQPGQSLTLIATANQGSEATYESGFVIDKFPISRPNLTFSTLTVSNMSPEDSSIYLCSVEPGAKNIQYFGAGTRLSVL.

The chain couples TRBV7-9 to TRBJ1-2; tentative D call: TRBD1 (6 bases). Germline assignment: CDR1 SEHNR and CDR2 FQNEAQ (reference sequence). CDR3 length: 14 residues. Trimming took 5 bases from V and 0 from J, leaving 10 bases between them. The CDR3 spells CASSHRATNYGYTF. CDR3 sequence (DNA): TGTGCCAGCAGCCACAGGGCCACTAACTATGGCTACACCTTC.

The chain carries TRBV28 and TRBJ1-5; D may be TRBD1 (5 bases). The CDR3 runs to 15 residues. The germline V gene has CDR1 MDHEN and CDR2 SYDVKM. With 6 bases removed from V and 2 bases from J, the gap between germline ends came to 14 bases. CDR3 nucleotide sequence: TGTGCCAGCAGCCTCGGGGGAGAGGGCAATCAGCCCCAGCATTTT. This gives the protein CASSLGGEGNQPQHF.

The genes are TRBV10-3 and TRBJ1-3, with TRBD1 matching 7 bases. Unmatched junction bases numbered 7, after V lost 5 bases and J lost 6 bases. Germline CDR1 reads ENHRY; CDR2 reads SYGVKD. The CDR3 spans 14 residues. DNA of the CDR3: TGTGCCATCAGTCGACAGGGTTTGAAAAACACCATATATTTT. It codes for CAISRQGLKNTIYF.

As DNA, the CDR3 is TGCGGCCATGGGGAGGCGGGGGGCTACACCTTC. Its translation is CGHGEAGGYTF. The chain carries TRBV29-1 and TRBJ1-2; D uncertain. The germline gives CDR1 SQVTM, CDR2 ANQGSEA. The CDR3 is made up of 11 amino acids. Complete variable domain (other parts from reference TRBV29-1 and TRBJ1-2): SAVISQKPSRDICQRGTSLTIQCQVDSQVTMMFWYRQQPGQSLTLIATANQGSEATYESGFVIDKFPISRPNLTFSTLTVSNMSPEDSSIYLCGHGEAGGYTFGSGTRLTVV.

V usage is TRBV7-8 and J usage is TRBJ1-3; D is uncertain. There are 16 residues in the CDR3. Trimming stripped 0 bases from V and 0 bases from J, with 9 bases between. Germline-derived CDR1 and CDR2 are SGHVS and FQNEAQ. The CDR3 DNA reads TGTGCCAGCAGCTTAGCGGGCACGACCTCTGGAAACACCATATATTTT. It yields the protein CASSLAGTTSGNTIYF.

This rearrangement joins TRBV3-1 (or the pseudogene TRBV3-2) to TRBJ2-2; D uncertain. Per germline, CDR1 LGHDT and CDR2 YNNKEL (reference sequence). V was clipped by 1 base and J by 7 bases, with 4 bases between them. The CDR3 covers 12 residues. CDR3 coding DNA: TGTGCCAGCAGCCAAGCCATCGGGGAGCTGTTTTTT. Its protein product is CASSQAIGELFF.

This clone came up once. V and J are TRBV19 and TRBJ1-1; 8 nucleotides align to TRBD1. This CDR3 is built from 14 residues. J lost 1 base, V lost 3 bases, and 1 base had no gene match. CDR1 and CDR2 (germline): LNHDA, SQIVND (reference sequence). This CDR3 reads CASSIDRGNTEAFF. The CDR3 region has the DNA TGTGCCAGTAGTATCGACAGGGGGAACACTGAAGCTTTCTTT.

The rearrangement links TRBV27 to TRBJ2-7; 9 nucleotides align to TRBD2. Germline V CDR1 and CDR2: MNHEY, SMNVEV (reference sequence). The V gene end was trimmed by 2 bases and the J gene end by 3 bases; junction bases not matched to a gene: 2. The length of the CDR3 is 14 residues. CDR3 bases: TGTGCCAGCAGTTTAGGGCGGGGGGGCTACGAGCAGTACTTC. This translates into CASSLGRGGYEQYF.

Written as DNA, the CDR3 is TGCGCCAGCAGCAATTCCGGGCAGCTTAATGAAAAACTGTTTTTT. Translated: CASSNSGQLNEKLFF. The chain has TRBV4-3 and TRBJ1-4, with D unresolved. V lost 5 bases and J 4 bases, leaving 14 bases between the germline ends. This CDR3 region has 15 residues. Germline V gives CDR1 LGHNA, CDR2 YSLEER.

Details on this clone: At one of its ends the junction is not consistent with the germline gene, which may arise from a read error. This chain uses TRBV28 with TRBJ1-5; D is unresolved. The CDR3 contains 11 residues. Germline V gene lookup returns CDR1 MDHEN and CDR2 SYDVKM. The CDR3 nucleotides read TGTGTCAGCAGTTTAAAGCAGCCCCAGCATTTT. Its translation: CVSSLKQPQHF.

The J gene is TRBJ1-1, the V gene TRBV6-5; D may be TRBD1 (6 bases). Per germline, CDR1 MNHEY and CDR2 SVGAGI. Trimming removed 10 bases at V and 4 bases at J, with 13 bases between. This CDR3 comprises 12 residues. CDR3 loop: CATRGVGTEAFF. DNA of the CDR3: TGTGCCACCAGGGGTGTAGGCACTGAAGCTTTCTTT.

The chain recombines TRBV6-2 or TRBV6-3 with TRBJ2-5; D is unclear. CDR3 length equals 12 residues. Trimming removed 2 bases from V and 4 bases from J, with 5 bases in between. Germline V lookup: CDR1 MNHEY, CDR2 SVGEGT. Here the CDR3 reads CASSYPAETQYF. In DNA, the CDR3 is TGTGCCAGCAGTTACCCCGCAGAGACCCAGTACTTC.

The CDR3 loop is CASIRGMASYNEQFF. The DNA for the CDR3 is TGTGCCAGCATCCGGGGGATGGCCTCCTACAATGAGCAGTTCTTC. The chain joins TRBV5-5 to TRBJ2-1, with a weak D call TRBD2 (6 bases). Trimming pared 6 bases from V and 0 bases from J, leaving 13 bases between. The germline V gene has CDR1 SGHKS and CDR2 YYEKEE (reference sequence). This CDR3 has 15 amino acids.

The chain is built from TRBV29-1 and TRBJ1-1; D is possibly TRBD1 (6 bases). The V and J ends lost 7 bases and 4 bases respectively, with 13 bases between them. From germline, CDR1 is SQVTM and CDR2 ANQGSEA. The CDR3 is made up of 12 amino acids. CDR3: CSGGQRGTEAFF. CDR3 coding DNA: TGCAGCGGCGGACAGCGGGGCACTGAAGCTTTCTTT.

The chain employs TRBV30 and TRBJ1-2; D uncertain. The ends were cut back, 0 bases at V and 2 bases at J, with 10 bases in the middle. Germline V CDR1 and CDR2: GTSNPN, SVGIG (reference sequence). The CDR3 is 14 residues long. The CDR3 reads CAWSVFRANYGYTF. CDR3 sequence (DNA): TGTGCCTGGAGTGTATTTCGGGCAAACTATGGCTACACCTTC. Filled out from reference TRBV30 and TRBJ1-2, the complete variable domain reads SQTIHQWPATLVQPVGSPLSLECTVEGTSNPNLYWYRQAAGRGLQLLFYSVGIGQISSEVPQNLSASRPQDRQFILSSKKLLLSDSGFYLCAWSVFRANYGYTFGSGTRLTVV.